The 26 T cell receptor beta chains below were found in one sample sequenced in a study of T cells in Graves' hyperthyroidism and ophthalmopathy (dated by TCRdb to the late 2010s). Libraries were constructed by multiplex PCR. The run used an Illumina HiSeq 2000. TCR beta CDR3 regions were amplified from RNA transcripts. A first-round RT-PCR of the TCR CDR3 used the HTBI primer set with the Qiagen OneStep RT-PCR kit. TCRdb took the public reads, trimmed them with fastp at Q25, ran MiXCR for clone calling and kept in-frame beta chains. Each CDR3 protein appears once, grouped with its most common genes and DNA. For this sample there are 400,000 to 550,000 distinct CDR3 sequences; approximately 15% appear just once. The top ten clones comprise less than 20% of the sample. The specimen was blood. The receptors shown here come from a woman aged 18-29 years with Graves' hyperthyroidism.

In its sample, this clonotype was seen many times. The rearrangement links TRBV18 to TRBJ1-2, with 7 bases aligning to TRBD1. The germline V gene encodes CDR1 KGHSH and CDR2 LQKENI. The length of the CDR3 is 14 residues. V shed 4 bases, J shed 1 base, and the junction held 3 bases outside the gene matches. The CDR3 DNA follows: TGTGCCAGCTCACGGGACAGCATTAACTATGGCTACACCTTC. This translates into CASSRDSINYGYTF.

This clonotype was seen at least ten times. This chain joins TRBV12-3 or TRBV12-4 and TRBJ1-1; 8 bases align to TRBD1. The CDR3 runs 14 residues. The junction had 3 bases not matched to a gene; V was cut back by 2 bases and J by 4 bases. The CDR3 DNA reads TGTGCCAGCAGTTTACAGGGGGCGGGCACTGAAGCTTTCTTT. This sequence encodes CASSLQGAGTEAFF.

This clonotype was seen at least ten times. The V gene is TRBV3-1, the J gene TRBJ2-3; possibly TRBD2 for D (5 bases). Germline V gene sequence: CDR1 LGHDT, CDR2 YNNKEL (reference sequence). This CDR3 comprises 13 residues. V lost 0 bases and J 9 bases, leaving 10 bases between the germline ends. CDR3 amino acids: CASSQDRTGTQYF. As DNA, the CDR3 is TGTGCCAGCAGCCAAGATCGGACTGGGACGCAGTATTTT.

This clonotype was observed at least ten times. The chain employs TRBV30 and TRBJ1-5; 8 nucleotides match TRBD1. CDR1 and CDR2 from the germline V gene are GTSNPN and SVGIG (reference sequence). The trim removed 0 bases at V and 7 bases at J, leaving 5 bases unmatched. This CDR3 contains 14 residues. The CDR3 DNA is TGTGCCTGGAGTGTAAGGACAGGGAGGCAGCCCCAGCATTTT. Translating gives CAWSVRTGRQPQHF.

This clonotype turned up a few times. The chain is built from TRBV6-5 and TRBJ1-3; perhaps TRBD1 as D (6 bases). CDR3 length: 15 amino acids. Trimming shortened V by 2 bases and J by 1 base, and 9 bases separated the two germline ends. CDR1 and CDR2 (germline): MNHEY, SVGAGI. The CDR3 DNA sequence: TGTGCCAGCAGTTACGCCAGGGGTTCTGGAAACACCATATATTTT. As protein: CASSYARGSGNTIYF.

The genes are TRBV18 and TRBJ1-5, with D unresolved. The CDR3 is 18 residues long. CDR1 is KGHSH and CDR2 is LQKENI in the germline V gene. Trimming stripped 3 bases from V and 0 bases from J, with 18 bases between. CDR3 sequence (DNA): TGTGCCAGCTCACCCTCGCACGGGGATCCCTATAGCAATCAGCCCCAGCATTTT. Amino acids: CASSPSHGDPYSNQPQHF. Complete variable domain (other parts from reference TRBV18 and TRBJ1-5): NAGVMQNPRHLVRRRGQEARLRCSPMKGHSHVYWYRQLPEEGLKFMVYLQKENIIDESGMPKERFSAEFPKEGPSILRIQQVVRGDSAAYFCASSPSHGDPYSNQPQHFGDGTRLSIL.

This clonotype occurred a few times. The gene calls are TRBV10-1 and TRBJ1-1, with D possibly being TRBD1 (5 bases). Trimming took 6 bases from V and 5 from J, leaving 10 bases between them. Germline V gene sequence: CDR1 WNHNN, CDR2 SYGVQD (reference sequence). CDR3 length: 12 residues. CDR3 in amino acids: CASSQPGTEAFF. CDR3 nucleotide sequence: TGCGCCAGCAGCCAACCAGGGACTGAAGCTTTCTTT.

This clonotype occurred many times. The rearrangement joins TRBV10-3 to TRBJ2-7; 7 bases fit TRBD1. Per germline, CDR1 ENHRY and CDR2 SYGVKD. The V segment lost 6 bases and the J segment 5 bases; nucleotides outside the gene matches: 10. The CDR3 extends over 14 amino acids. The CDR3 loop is CAISEHGTAHEQYV. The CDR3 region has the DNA TGTGCCATCAGCGAACACGGGACAGCCCACGAGCAGTACGTC.

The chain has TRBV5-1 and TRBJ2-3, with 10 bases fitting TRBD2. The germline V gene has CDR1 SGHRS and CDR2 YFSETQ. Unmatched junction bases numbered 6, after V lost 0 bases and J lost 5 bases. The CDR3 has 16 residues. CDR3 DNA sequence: TGCGCCAGCAGCTTGGCCGCTAGCGGGAGTGGAGATACGCAGTATTTT. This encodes CASSLAASGSGDTQYF.

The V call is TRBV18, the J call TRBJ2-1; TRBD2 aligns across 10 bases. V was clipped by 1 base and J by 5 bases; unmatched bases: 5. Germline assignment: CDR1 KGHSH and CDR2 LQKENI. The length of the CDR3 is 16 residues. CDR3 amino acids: CASSPRSTSGHNEQFF. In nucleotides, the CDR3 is TGTGCCAGCTCACCACGGTCGACTAGCGGGCACAATGAGCAGTTCTTC.

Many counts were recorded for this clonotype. The CDR3 region is CASSSSYEQFF. DNA of the CDR3: TGTGCCAGCAGCTCCAGCTATGAGCAGTTCTTC. The chain couples TRBV7-9 to TRBJ2-1; D is undetermined. The length of the CDR3 is 11 residues. Germline lookup yields CDR1 SEHNR and CDR2 FQNEAQ (reference sequence). V was clipped by 4 bases and J by 8 bases, with 6 bases between them.

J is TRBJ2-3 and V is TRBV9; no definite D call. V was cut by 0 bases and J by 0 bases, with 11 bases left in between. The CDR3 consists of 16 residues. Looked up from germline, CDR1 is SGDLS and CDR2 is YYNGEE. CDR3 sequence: CASSVDLVKSTDTQYF. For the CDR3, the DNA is TGTGCCAGCAGCGTAGACCTCGTCAAAAGCACAGATACGCAGTATTTT.

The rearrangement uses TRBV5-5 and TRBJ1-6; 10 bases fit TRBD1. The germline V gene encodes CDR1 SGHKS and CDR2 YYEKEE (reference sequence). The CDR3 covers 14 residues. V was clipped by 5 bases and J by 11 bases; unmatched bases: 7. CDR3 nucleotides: TGTGCCAGCAGAGAGGGACAGGGGTTTGCACCCCTCCACTTT. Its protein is CASREGQGFAPLHF.

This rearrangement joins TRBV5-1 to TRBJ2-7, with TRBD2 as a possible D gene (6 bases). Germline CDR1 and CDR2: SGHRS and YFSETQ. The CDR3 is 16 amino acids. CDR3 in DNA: TGTGCCAGCAGCGTAGCGGCCGAAAATTCCTCCTACGAGCAGTACGTC. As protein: CASSVAAENSSYEQYV.

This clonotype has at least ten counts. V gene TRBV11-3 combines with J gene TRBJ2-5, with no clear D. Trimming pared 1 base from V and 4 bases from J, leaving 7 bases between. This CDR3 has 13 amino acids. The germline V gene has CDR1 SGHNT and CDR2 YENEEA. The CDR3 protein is CASSLGPLETQYF. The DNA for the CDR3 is TGTGCCAGCAGCTTAGGGCCCCTAGAGACCCAGTACTTC.

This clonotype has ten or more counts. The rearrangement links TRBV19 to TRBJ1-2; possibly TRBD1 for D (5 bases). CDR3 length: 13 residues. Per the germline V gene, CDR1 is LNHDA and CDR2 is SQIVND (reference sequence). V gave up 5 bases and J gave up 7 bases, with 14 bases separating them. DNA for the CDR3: TGTGCCAGTAGTGACGAGGTTGGGGGTGGCTACACCTTC. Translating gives CASSDEVGGGYTF. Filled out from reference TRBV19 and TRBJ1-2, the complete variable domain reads DGGITQSPKYLFRKEGQNVTLSCEQNLNHDAMYWYRQDPGQGLRLIYYSQIVNDFQKGDIAEGYSVSREKKESFPLTVTSAQKNPTAFYLCASSDEVGGGYTFGSGTRLTVV.

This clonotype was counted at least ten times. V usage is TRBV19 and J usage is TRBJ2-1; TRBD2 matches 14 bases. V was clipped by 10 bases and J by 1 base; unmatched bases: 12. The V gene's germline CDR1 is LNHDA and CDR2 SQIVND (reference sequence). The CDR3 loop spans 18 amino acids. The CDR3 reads CATSRTSGRSSSYNEQFF. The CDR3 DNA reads TGTGCCACTAGCAGGACTAGCGGGAGGAGTTCGTCCTACAATGAGCAGTTCTTC. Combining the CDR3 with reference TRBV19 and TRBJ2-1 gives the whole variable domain DGGITQSPKYLFRKEGQNVTLSCEQNLNHDAMYWYRQDPGQGLRLIYYSQIVNDFQKGDIAEGYSVSREKKESFPLTVTSAQKNPTAFYLCATSRTSGRSSSYNEQFFGPGTRLTVL.

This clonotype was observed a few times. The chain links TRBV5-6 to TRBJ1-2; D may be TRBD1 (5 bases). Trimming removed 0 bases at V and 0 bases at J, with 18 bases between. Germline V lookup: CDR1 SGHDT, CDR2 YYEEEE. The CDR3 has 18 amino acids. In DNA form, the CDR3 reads TGTGCCAGCAGCTTGGCCAATCGGGGACCTACAACTAACTATGGCTACACCTTC. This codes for CASSLANRGPTTNYGYTF.

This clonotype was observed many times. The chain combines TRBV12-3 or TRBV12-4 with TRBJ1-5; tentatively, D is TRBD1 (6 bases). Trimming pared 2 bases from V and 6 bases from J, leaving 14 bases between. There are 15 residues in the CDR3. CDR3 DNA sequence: TGTGCCAGCAGTTTAAACAGGGAGGCCTTTCAGCCCCAGCATTTT. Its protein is CASSLNREAFQPQHF.

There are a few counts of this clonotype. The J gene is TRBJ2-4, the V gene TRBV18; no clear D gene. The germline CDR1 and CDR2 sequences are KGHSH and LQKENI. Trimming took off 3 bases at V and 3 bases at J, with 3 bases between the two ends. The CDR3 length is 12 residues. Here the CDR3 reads CASSPRKNIQYF. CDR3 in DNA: TGTGCCAGCTCACCCCGCAAAAACATTCAGTACTTC. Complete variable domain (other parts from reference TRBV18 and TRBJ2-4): NAGVMQNPRHLVRRRGQEARLRCSPMKGHSHVYWYRQLPEEGLKFMVYLQKENIIDESGMPKERFSAEFPKEGPSILRIQQVVRGDSAAYFCASSPRKNIQYFGAGTRLSVL.

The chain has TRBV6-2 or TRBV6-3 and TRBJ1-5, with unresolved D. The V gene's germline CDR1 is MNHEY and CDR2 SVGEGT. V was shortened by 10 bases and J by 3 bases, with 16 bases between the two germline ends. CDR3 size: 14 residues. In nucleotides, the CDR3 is TGTGCCACCGGGCAGGACGGCTTCAATCAGCCCCAGCATTTT. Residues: CATGQDGFNQPQHF.

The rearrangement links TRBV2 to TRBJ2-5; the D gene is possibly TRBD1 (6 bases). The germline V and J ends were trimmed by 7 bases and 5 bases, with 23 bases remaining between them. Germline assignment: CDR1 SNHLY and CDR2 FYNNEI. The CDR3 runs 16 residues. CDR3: CASTPRDPDRRETQYF. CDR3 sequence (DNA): TGTGCCAGCACCCCCCGGGATCCGGACAGACGGGAGACCCAGTACTTC.

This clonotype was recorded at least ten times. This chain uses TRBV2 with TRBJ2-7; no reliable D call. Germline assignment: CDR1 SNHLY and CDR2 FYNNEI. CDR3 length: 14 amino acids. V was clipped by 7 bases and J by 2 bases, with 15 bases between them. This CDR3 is CASNADLIPYEQYV. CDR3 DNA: TGTGCCAGCAATGCGGATCTAATCCCCTACGAGCAGTACGTC.

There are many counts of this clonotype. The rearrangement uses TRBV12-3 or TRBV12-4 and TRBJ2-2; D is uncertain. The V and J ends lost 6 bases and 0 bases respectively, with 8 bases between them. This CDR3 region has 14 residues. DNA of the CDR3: TGTGCCAGCAGACAGACCGCGAACACCGGGGAGCTGTTTTTT. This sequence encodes CASRQTANTGELFF.

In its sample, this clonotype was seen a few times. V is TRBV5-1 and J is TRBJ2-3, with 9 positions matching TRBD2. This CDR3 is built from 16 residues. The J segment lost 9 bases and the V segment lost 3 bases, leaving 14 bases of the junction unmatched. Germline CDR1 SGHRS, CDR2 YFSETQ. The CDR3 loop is CASSSYPRTSVRTQYF. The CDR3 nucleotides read TGCGCCAGCAGCTCCTACCCACGGACTAGCGTAAGAACGCAGTATTTT. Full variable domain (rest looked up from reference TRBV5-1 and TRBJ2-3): KAGVTQTPRYLIKTRGQQVTLSCSPISGHRSVSWYQQTPGQGLQFLFEYFSETQRNKGNFPGRFSGRQFSNSRSEMNVSTLELGDSALYLCASSSYPRTSVRTQYFGPGTRLTVL.

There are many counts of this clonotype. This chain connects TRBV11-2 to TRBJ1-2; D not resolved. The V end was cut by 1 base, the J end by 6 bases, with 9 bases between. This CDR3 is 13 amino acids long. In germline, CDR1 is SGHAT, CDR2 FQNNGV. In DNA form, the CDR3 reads TGTGCCAGCAGCTTAGGTCTCGAGGATGGCTACACCTTC. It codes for CASSLGLEDGYTF.